One sample yielded the 20 T cell receptor beta chains listed below, sequenced in a study of T cells in Graves' hyperthyroidism and ophthalmopathy. Amplification yielded TCR beta CDR3 regions, with RNA transcripts as the source. The HTBI primer set was used in a first-round RT-PCR of the TCR CDR3. Each CDR3 protein is one row after TCRdb ran MiXCR on the multiplex PCR reads. The sample carries 690,000 or so distinct CDR3 sequences, under 20% recorded once. The sequenced material came from blood. These receptors originate from a woman aged 45-65 years with Graves' hyperthyroidism that later progressed to Graves' ophthalmopathy.

This clonotype was seen a handful of times. The chain carries TRBV4-2 and TRBJ2-3, with D tentatively TRBD2 (6 bases). V lost 0 bases to trimming and J lost 3 bases, with 10 bases between them. This CDR3 is built from 15 residues. Germline CDR1 reads LGHNA; CDR2 reads YNFKEQ. CDR3 bases: TGTGCCAGCAGCCAAGAAGGTGCGGGGACAGATACGCAGTATTTT. Translated: CASSQEGAGTDTQYF.

This clonotype was counted ten times or more. This chain joins TRBV4-2 and TRBJ2-5, with 11 nucleotides matching TRBD2. The CDR3 extends over 16 amino acids. CDR1 is LGHNA and CDR2 is YNFKEQ in the germline V gene. V dropped 3 bases and J dropped 5; count of bases not matched to a gene: 8. The CDR3 bases are TGTGCCAGCAGCCAGAATCCTAGCGGGGGGTCGGAGACCCAGTACTTC. Encoded protein: CASSQNPSGGSETQYF.

This clonotype was seen ten or more times. The gene calls are TRBV12-3 or TRBV12-4 and TRBJ1-5; 9 nucleotides agree with TRBD1. CDR3 length equals 14 residues. V gave up 6 bases and J gave up 5 bases; unmatched junction bases: 5. CDR3 amino acids: CASSRTGVDQPQHF. The CDR3 nucleotides are TGTGCCAGCAGCCGGACAGGGGTGGATCAGCCCCAGCATTTT.

This clonotype came up once. At one end the junction does not follow the germline gene, possibly because of a read error. The chain combines TRBV12-3 or TRBV12-4 with TRBJ2-1; 9 nucleotides align to TRBD1. The CDR3 totals 15 residues. This chain's CDR3 is CASRTDRGEYNERFF. Here the CDR3 DNA reads TGTGCCAGCAGGACTGACAGGGGGGAATACAATGAGCGGTTCTTC.

This clonotype showed up many times. The chain uses TRBV12-3 or TRBV12-4 and TRBJ1-1, with TRBD1 as a possible D gene (5 bases). The V and J ends lost 7 bases and 0 bases respectively, with 18 bases between them. The CDR3 loop spans 16 amino acids. The CDR3 here is CASKLFGGPMNTEAFF. Written as DNA, the CDR3 is TGTGCCAGCAAACTCTTCGGGGGACCCATGAACACTGAAGCTTTCTTT.

The rearrangement joins TRBV7-9 to TRBJ1-2; D unresolved. Germline V gene lookup returns CDR1 SEHNR and CDR2 FQNEAQ (reference sequence). The V gene lost 1 base and the J gene lost 4 bases, with 13 bases spanning the gap. The CDR3 contains 15 residues. The DNA of the CDR3 is TGTGCCAGCAGCTTAGTTCGGAATCCCGCCTATGGCTACACCTTC. Translated: CASSLVRNPAYGYTF.

This clonotype was seen a few times. The chain has TRBV7-6 and TRBJ1-3; D unresolved. This CDR3 region has 13 residues. From germline, CDR1 is SGHVS and CDR2 FNYEAQ. V gave up 2 bases and J gave up 3 bases, with 5 bases separating them. The CDR3 bases are TGTGCCAGCAGCTTATTGGGTGGAAACACCATATATTTT. Translation: CASSLLGGNTIYF.

This clonotype showed up just a few times. V and J are TRBV30 and TRBJ1-1; D might be TRBD1 (5 bases). Trimming pared 6 bases from V and 3 bases from J, leaving 14 bases between. CDR3 size: 13 residues. Per germline, CDR1 GTSNPN and CDR2 SVGIG (reference sequence). CDR3 sequence: CACRIRAHTEAFF. The CDR3 DNA reads TGTGCCTGCAGGATCAGGGCACACACTGAAGCTTTCTTT.

This clonotype was seen at least ten times. The CDR3: CASSQGRWSTEAFF. The CDR3 coding sequence is TGTGCCAGCAGCCAAGGGAGGTGGAGCACTGAAGCTTTCTTT. This sequence joins TRBV3-1 and TRBJ1-1; D not resolved. Per the germline V gene, CDR1 is LGHDT and CDR2 is YNNKEL (reference sequence). Trimming cost V 1 base and J 4 bases, with 10 bases left between them. The CDR3 loop spans 14 amino acids.

This clonotype was recorded at least ten times. The chain links TRBV18 to TRBJ1-3; D call uncertain. The CDR3 covers 16 residues. V lost 0 bases and J 0 bases, leaving 9 bases between the germline ends. Germline V gives CDR1 KGHSH, CDR2 LQKENI. The CDR3 here is CASSPPSSYSGNTIYF. For the CDR3, the DNA is TGTGCCAGCTCACCACCGTCATCTTACTCTGGAAACACCATATATTTT.

This clonotype showed up many times. J is TRBJ2-3 and V is TRBV12-3 or TRBV12-4; D is tentatively TRBD1 or TRBD2 (5 bases each). The V end lost 6 bases, the J end lost 4 bases, and 11 bases lay between the germline ends. This CDR3 is built from 13 residues. CDR3 sequence: CASSAGTPDTQYF. CDR3 nucleotide sequence: TGTGCCAGCAGCGCAGGGACCCCAGATACGCAGTATTTT.

This clonotype came up a few times. The chain uses TRBV4-2 and TRBJ1-4; a weak D match, TRBD1 (6 bases). V lost 4 bases to trimming and J lost 8 bases, with 17 bases between them. The germline CDR1 and CDR2 sequences are LGHNA and YNFKEQ. This CDR3 has 15 residues. CDR3 sequence (DNA): TGTGCCAGCAGCCCCCCCCTCGGGGGCGGCGAAAAACTGTTTTTT. This encodes CASSPPLGGGEKLFF.

The V call is TRBV20-1, the J call TRBJ2-3, with 9 bases identical to TRBD2. Germline CDR1 and CDR2: DFQATT and SNEGSKA (reference sequence). V was clipped by 7 bases and J by 6 bases; unmatched bases: 11. CDR3 length: 14 residues. CDR3 DNA: TGCAGTGTACAGTCTAGCGGGGAGGGGGATACGCAGTATTTT. Translation: CSVQSSGEGDTQYF.

The table lists this clonotype with a few counts. The CDR3 region has the DNA TGTGCCAGTAGTATCTCGGGGGGCCGGACTGAAGCTTTCTTT. Protein product: CASSISGGRTEAFF. The genes are TRBV30 and TRBJ1-1, with a weak D call TRBD1 (6 bases). Trimming took 8 bases from V and 5 from J, leaving 21 bases between them. CDR3 length equals 14 residues. In germline, CDR1 is GTSNPN, CDR2 SVGIG (reference sequence). Together with reference TRBV30 and TRBJ1-1, the CDR3 gives the full variable domain: SQTIHQWPATLVQPVGSPLSLECTVEGTSNPNLYWYRQAAGRGLQLLFYSVGIGQISSEVPQNLSASRPQDRQFILSSKKLLLSDSGFYLCASSISGGRTEAFFGQGTRLTVV.

Here the CDR3 reads CASRNSSGYEQYF. In DNA, the CDR3 is TGCGCCAGCAGGAACTCCTCCGGCTACGAGCAGTACTTC. The chain carries TRBV5-1 and TRBJ2-7; no firm D call. V was clipped by 5 bases and J by 3 bases, with 12 bases between them. The CDR3 runs 13 residues. The germline V gene has CDR1 SGHRS and CDR2 YFSETQ.

The chain carries TRBV14 and TRBJ1-1, with D possibly being TRBD1 (5 bases). From germline, CDR1 is SGHDN and CDR2 FVKESK. Trimming pared 4 bases from V and 1 base from J, leaving 13 bases between. This CDR3 spans 15 amino acids. CDR3: CASSPPAGWNTEAFF. CDR3 nucleotides: TGTGCCAGCAGCCCCCCGGCAGGGTGGAACACTGAAGCTTTCTTT. The full variable domain, its missing parts supplied by reference TRBV14 and TRBJ1-1, is EAGVTQFPSHSVIEKGQTVTLRCDPISGHDNLYWYRRVMGKEIKFLLHFVKESKQDESGMPNNRFLAERTGGTYSTLKVQPAELEDSGVYFCASSPPAGWNTEAFFGQGTRLTVV.

The rearrangement links TRBV7-2 to TRBJ1-1, with D tentatively TRBD1 (5 bases). The CDR3 length is 14 residues. The V end was cut by 4 bases, the J end by 3 bases, with 12 bases between. The germline V gene has CDR1 SGHTA and CDR2 FQGNSA. The CDR3 DNA follows: TGTGCCAGCAGCTCCGGGGCTGTGGACACTGAAGCTTTCTTT. Residues: CASSSGAVDTEAFF. The full variable domain, its missing parts supplied by reference TRBV7-2 and TRBJ1-1, is GAGVSQSPSNKVTEKGKDVELRCDPISGHTALYWYRQSLGQGLEFLIYFQGNSAPDKSGLPSDRFSAERTGGSVSTLTIQRTQQEDSAVYLCASSSGAVDTEAFFGQGTRLTVV.

This clonotype was recorded many times. V gene TRBV5-8 combines with J gene TRBJ2-3; 7 nucleotides line up with TRBD2. The CDR3 loop spans 16 amino acids. Germline assignment: CDR1 SGHTS and CDR2 YDEGEE. The V gene end was trimmed by 3 bases and the J gene end by 5 bases; junction bases not matched to a gene: 12. The CDR3 loop reads CASSSWASGSRDTQYF. CDR3 sequence (DNA): TGTGCCAGCAGCTCGTGGGCTAGCGGAAGTAGAGATACGCAGTATTTT.

This clonotype was picked up many times. The J gene is TRBJ1-1, the V gene TRBV11-2, with D possibly being TRBD1 (5 bases). V was shortened by 8 bases and J by 1 base, with 14 bases between the two germline ends. The CDR3 has 14 residues. Germline values: CDR1 SGHAT, CDR2 FQNNGV. The CDR3 DNA reads TGTGCCAGCGGCACGTCCCAGGGGAACACTGAAGCTTTCTTT. Amino acid sequence: CASGTSQGNTEAFF.

The chain carries TRBV7-9 and TRBJ1-4; D is ambiguous. The V and J ends lost 5 bases and 8 bases respectively, with 9 bases between them. Germline V CDR1 and CDR2: SEHNR, FQNEAQ (reference sequence). This CDR3 contains 12 residues. In DNA form, the CDR3 reads TGTGCCAGCAGCCTGCGGATGGAAAAACTGTTTTTT. This gives the protein CASSLRMEKLFF.